This TCR beta chain was sequenced during a study of breast tumors, draining lymph nodes, adjacent tissues. Germline V gene sequence: CDR1 LGHDT, CDR2 YNNKEL (reference sequence). V dropped 1 base and J dropped 8 bases, with 15 bases sitting between them. This CDR3 comprises 15 residues. TCRdb re-analysed the multiplex PCR reads in MiXCR, keeping a single row per CDR3 protein. The sample lists more than 250,000 distinct CDR3 sequences; 30% were seen once. The lymph nodes were axillary draining lymph nodes from breast cancer patients. The sequence was collected from a female donor with breast cancer. Some clones in this sample may be carry-over from other donors' samples. Source material: axillary lymph node tissue. V is TRBV3-1 and J is TRBJ2-1; D is unresolved. CDR3 DNA: TGTGCCAGCAGCCAAGGTCCCTTAGGATCCGATGAGCAGTTCTTC. This gives the protein CASSQGPLGSDEQFF.